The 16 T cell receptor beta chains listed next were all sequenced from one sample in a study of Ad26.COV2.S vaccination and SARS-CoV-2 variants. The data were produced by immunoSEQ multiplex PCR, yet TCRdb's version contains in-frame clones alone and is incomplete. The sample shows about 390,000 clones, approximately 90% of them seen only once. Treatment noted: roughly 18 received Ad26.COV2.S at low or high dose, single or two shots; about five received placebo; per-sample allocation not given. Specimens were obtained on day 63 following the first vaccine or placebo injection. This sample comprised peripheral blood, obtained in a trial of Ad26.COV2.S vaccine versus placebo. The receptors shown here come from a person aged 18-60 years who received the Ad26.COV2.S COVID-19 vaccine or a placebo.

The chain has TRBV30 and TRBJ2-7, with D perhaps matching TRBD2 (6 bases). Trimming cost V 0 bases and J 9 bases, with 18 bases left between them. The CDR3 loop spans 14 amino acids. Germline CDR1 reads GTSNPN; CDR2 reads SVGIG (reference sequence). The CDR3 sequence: CAWSVGGKGFGQYF. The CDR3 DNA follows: TGTGCCTGGAGTGTGGGGGGTAAGGGTTTCGGGCAGTACTTC.

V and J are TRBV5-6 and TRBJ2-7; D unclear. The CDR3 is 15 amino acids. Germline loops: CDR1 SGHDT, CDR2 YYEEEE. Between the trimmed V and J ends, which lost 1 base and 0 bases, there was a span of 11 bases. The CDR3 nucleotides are TGTGCCAGCAGCTTGCCGACGCAGAGCTCCTACGAGCAGTACTTC. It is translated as CASSLPTQSSYEQYF.

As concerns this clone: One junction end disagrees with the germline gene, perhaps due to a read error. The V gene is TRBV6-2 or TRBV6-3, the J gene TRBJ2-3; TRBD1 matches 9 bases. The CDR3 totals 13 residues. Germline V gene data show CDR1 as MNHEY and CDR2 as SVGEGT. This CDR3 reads CASSYSWDRVPDF. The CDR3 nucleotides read TGTGCCAGCAGTTACTCTTGGGACAGGGTTCCCGATTTT.

This CDR3 is CASSPGRVSGYTF. CDR3 DNA sequence: TGTGCCAGCAGTCCGGGACGGGTTTCTGGCTACACCTTC. The genes are TRBV28 and TRBJ1-2; TRBD1 might be the D (5 bases). The germline CDR1 and CDR2 sequences are MDHEN and SYDVKM. The length of the CDR3 is 13 residues. V lost 5 bases, J lost 7 bases, and 14 bases lay in between.

CDR3 nucleotides: TGTGCCAGCAGTTACGCGAGCTACAGGGGCGACTATGGCTACACCTTC. This sequence encodes CASSYASYRGDYGYTF. The chain couples TRBV6-5 to TRBJ1-2, with TRBD1 matching 7 bases. The ends lost 2 bases at V and 3 bases at J; junction bases unmatched: 9. Per the germline V gene, CDR1 is MNHEY and CDR2 is SVGAGI. The CDR3 totals 16 residues.

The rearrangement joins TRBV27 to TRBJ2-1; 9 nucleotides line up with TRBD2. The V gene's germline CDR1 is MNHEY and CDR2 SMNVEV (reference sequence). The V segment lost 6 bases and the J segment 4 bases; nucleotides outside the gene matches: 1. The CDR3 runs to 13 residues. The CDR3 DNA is TGTGCCAGCAGGGCGGGGGGGTACAATGAGCAGTTCTTC. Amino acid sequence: CASRAGGYNEQFF.

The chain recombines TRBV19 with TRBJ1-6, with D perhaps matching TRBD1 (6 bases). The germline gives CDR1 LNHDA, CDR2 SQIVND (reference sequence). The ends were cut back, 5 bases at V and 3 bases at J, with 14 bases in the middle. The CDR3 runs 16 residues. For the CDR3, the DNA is TGTGCCAGTAGTCATCGGACAGTGGGCTATAATTCACCCCTCCACTTT. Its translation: CASSHRTVGYNSPLHF.

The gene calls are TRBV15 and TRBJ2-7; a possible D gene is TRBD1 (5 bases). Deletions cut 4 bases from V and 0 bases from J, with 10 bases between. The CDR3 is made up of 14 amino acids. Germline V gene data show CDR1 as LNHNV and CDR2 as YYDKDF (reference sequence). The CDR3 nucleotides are TGTGCCACCAGCAATGGGGCAGACTCCTACGAGCAGTACTTC. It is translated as CATSNGADSYEQYF.

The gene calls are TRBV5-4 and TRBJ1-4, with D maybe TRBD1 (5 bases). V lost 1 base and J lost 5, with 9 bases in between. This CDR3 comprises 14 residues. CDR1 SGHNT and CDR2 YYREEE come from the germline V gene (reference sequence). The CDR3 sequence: CASSLRGNNEKLFF. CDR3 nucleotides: TGTGCCAGCAGCTTGAGGGGTAACAATGAAAAACTGTTTTTT.

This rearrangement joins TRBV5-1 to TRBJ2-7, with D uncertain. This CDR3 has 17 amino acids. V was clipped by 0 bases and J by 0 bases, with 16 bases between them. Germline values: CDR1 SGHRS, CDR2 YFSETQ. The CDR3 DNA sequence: TGCGCCAGCAGCTTGGAATGGGTGGGTTCTGCCTCCTACGAGCAGTACTTC. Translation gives CASSLEWVGSASYEQYF.

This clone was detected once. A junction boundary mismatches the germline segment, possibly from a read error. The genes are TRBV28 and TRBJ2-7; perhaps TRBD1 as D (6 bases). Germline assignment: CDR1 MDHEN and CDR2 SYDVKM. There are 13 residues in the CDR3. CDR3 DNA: TGTGCCAGCAGCAGAGGGACATCCTCCGAGCAGTACTTC. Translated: CASSRGTSSEQYF.

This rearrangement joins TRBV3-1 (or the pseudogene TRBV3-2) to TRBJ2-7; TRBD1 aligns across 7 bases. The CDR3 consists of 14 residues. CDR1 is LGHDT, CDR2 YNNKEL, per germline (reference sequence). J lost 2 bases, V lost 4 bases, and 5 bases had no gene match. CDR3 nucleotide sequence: TGTGCCAGCAGCCGCCCGGACAGGACCTACGAGCAGTACTTC. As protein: CASSRPDRTYEQYF.

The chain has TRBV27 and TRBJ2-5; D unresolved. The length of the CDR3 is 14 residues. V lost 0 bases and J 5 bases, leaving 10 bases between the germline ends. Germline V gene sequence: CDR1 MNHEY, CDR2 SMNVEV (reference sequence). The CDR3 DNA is TGTGCCAGCAGTTTATCTATCTTGGGGGAGACCCAGTACTTC. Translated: CASSLSILGETQYF.

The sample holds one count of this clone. CDR3 in amino acids: CASSRGGSSYEQYF. CDR3 coding DNA: TGTGCCAGCAGCAGGGGTGGAAGCTCCTACGAGCAGTACTTC. The chain links TRBV27 to TRBJ2-7; D may be TRBD1 (6 bases). CDR1 is MNHEY and CDR2 is SMNVEV in the germline V gene (reference sequence). This CDR3 is 14 amino acids long. Trimming removed 6 bases from V and 0 bases from J, with 12 bases in between.

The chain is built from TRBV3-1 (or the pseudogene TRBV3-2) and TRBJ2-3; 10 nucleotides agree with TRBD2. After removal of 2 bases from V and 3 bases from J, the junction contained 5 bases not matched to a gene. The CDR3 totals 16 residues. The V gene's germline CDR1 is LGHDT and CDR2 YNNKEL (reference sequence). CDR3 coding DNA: TGTGCCAGCAGCCAACCAGCGGGGGGGAGGACAGATACGCAGTATTTT. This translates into CASSQPAGGRTDTQYF.

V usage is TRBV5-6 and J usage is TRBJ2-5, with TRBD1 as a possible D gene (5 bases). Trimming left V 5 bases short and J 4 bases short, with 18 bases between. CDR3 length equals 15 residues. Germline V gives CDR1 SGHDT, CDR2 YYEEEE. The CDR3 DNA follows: TGTGCCAGCAGTTATGACAGATATGGGGCAGAGACCCAGTACTTC. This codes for CASSYDRYGAETQYF.